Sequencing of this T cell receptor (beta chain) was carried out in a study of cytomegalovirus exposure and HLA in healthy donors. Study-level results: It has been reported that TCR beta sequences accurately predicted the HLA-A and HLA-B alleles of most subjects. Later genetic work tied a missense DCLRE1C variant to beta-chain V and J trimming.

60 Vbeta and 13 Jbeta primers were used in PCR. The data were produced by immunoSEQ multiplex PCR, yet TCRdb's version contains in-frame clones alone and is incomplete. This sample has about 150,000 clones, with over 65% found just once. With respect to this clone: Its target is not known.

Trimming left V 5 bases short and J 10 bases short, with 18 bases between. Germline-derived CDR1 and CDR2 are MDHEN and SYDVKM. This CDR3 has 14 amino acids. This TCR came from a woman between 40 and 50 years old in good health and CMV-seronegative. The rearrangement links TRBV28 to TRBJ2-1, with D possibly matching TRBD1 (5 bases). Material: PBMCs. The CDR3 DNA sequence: TGTGCCAGCAGTCGAGACAGCCCTCAGAAAGAGCAGTTCTTC. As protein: CASSRDSPQKEQFF. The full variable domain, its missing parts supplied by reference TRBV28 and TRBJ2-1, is DVKVTQSSRYLVKRTGEKVFLECVQDMDHENMFWYRQDPGLGLRLIYFSYDVKMKEKGDIPEGYSVSREKKERFSLILESASTNQTSMYLCASSRDSPQKEQFFGPGTRLTVL.